This entry is about one T cell receptor beta chain. Clones were sequenced by immunoSEQ multiplex PCR, and TCRdb holds only the in-frame ones, with some missing. The sample includes more than 100,000 clones, around 86% seen only once; the top ten take roughly 11%. This entry belongs to a study of blood T cell repertoires in COVID-19. Turning to the study itself: Sites across the United States, Italy and Spain contributed samples from acute and convalescent COVID-19.

The material sequenced was peripheral blood. The sequence was collected from a man of 80 years or more with acute or convalescent COVID-19.

The CDR3 region has the DNA TGTGCCAGCATCTTACTCTCCGGGACAGCGAACACTGAAGCTTTCTTT. Protein: CASILLSGTANTEAFF. The J gene is TRBJ1-1, the V gene TRBV27, with 7 nucleotides matching TRBD1. The junction had 12 bases not matched to a gene; V was cut back by 7 bases and J by 1 base. The CDR3 loop spans 16 amino acids. Germline values: CDR1 MNHEY, CDR2 SMNVEV (reference sequence).